This T cell receptor (beta chain) was sequenced during a study of radiation and T cells in renal cell carcinoma. The study's findings and limits: No pretreatment tumor biopsies were available for baseline clonotypes. In blood, top tumor clones expanded by 2 weeks, shrinking by 4.

TCRdb keeps only in-frame clones here, not all; method: immunoSEQ multiplex PCR. The sample carries some 75,000 clones, roughly 87% recorded once. Time point in this sample: blood 2 weeks post-SBRT. As to treatment: 15 Gy SBRT to primary tumor, nephrectomy 4 weeks later. For this clone: What it binds is unknown.

The receptor's source is a man in his sixties with renal cell carcinoma. The source material was blood, sampled from a patient whose treatment included radiotherapy and nephrectomy.

CDR3 coding DNA: TGTGCCAGCAGTTACACTAGCGGTCCCACAGATACGCAGTATTTT. This encodes CASSYTSGPTDTQYF. This chain connects TRBV6-5 to TRBJ2-3; 8 bases are shared with TRBD2. Germline-derived CDR1 and CDR2 are MNHEY and SVGAGI. With V trimmed by 2 bases and J by 2 bases, 3 bases remained unmatched. The CDR3 has 15 residues.